The sequence of this T cell receptor beta chain was determined in a study of OX40 agonist ivuxolimab in advanced cancers. In the study overall: Every 2 weeks, ivuxolimab was infused into the patients intravenously at between 0.01 and 10 mg/kg. Notes on the study in general: CD4+ and CD8+ blood T cells expanded clonally by week 6 at 0.1 to 3.0 mg/kg. Several nonresponders also turned out to have low normalized T-cell clonal expansion.

Germline V gene sequence: CDR1 LNHDA, CDR2 SQIVND (reference sequence). Losses at the gene ends were 7 bases for V and 3 bases for J; bases not matched to a gene: 9. CDR3 size: 15 residues. As to this clone: The target antigen is unknown.

Sequencing used immunoSEQ multiplex PCR; TCRdb keeps in-frame clones, though not all of them. Of about 61,000 clones listed, 80% to 85% were seen once; the top ten hold 3.4%. The TCR comes from an adult with an advanced solid tumor such as melanoma, head and neck, liver or kidney cancer. The chain uses TRBV19 and TRBJ1-5; 7 nucleotides match TRBD1. The specimen comprised CD4+ or CD8+ T cells sorted from blood, sampled in a trial of the OX40 agonist ivuxolimab. CDR3 loop: CASTPDRLDNQPQHF. In nucleotides, the CDR3 is TGTGCCAGTACCCCGGACAGGTTGGACAATCAGCCCCAGCATTTT.